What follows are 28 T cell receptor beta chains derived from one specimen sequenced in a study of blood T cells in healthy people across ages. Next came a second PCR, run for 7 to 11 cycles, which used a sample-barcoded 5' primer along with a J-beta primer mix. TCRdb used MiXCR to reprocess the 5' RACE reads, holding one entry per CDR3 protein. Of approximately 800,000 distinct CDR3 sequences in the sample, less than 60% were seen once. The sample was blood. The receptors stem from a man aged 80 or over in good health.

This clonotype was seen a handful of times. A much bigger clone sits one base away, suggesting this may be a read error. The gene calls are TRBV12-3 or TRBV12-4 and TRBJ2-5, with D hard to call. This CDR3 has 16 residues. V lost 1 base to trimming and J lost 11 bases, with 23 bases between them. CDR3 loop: CASSLDSLSSIHEQYF. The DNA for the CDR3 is TGTGCCAGCAGTTTAGATTCGTTGAGTAGCATCCATGAGCAGTACTTC.

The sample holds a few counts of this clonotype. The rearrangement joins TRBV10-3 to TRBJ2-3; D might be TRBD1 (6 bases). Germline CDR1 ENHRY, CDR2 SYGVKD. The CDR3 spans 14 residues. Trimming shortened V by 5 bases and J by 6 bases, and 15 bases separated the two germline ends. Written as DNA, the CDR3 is TGTGCCATCAGTCGAGGAGCCCAGGGGGATACGCAGTATTTT. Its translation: CAISRGAQGDTQYF.

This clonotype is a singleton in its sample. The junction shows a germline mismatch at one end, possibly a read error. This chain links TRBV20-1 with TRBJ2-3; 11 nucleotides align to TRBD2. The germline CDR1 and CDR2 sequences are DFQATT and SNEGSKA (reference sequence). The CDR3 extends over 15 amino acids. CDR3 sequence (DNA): TGCAGTGCTAGTGTGACTAGCGGGAACACAGGTACGCAGTATTTT. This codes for CSASVTSGNTGTQYF.

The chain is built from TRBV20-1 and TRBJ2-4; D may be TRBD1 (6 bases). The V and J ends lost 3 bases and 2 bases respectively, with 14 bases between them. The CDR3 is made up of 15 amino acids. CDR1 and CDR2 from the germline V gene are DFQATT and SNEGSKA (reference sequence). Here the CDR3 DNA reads TGCAGTGCTAGTTCAGGGGTAGGGACCAAAAACATTCAGTACTTC. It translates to CSASSGVGTKNIQYF.

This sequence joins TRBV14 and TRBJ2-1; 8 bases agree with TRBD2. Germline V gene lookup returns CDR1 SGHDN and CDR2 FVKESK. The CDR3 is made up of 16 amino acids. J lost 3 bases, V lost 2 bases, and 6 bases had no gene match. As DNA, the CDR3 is TGTGCCAGCAGCCAAACTAGCGGCGAGAACTACAATGAGCAGTTCTTC. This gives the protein CASSQTSGENYNEQFF.

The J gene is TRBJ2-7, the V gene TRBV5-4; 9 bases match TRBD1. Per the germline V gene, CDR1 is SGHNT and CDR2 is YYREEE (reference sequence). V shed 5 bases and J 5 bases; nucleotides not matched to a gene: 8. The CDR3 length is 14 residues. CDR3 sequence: CASRPGTGLHEQYF. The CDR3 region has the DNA TGTGCCAGCAGACCCGGGACAGGGTTACACGAGCAGTACTTC.

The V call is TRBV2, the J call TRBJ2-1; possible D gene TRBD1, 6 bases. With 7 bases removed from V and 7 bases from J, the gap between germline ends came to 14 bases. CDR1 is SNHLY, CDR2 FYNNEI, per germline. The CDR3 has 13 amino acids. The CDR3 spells CASTIQGGNEQFF. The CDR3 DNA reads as TGTGCCAGCACCATCCAAGGGGGAAATGAGCAGTTCTTC.

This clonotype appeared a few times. CDR3: CSVEAAANYGYTF. DNA of the CDR3: TGCAGCGTTGAAGCGGCCGCTAACTATGGCTACACCTTC. This chain connects TRBV29-1 to TRBJ1-2; no firm D call. The ends were cut back, 1 base at V and 0 bases at J, with 6 bases in the middle. This CDR3 has 13 residues. Germline V CDR1 and CDR2: SQVTM, ANQGSEA.

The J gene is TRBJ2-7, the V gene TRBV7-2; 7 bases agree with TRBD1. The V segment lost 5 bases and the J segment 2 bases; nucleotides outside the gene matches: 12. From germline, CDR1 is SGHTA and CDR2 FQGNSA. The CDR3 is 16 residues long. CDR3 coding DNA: TGTGCCAGCAGCCCATCCCCTGACAGGGTGACCTACGAGCAGTACTTC. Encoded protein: CASSPSPDRVTYEQYF.

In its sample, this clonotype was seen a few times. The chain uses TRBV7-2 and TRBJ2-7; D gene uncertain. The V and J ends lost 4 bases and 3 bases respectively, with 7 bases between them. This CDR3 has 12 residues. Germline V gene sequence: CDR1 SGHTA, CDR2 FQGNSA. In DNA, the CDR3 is TGTGCCAGCAGCTCCATATACTACGAGCAGTACTTC. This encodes CASSSIYYEQYF.

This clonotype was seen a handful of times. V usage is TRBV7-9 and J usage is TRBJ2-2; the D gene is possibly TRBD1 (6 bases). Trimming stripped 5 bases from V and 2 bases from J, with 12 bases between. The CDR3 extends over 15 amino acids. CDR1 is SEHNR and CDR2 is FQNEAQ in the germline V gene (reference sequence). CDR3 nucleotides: TGTGCCAGCAGCCCCTGGGACATCAACACCGGGGAGCTGTTTTTT. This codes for CASSPWDINTGELFF.

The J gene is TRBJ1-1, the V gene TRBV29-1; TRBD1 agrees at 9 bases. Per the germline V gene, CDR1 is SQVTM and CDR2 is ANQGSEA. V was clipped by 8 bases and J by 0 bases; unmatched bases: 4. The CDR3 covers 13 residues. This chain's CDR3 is CSTRQGVNTEAFF. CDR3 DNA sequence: TGCAGCACGAGACAGGGGGTGAACACTGAAGCTTTCTTT.

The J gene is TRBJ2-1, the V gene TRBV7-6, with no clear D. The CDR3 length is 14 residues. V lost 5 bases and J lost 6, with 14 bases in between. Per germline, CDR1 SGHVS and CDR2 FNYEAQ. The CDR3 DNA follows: TGTGCCAGCAGCCCGAAACTTGAATCCAATGAGCAGTTCTTC. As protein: CASSPKLESNEQFF.

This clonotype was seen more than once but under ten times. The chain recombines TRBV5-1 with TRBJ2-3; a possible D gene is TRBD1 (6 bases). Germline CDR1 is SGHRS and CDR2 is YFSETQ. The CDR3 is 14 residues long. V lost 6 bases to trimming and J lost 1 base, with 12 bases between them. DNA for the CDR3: TGCGCCAGCACTAGGGACACCCGCACAGATACGCAGTATTTT. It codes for CASTRDTRTDTQYF. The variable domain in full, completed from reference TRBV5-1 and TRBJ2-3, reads KAGVTQTPRYLIKTRGQQVTLSCSPISGHRSVSWYQQTPGQGLQFLFEYFSETQRNKGNFPGRFSGRQFSNSRSEMNVSTLELGDSALYLCASTRDTRTDTQYFGPGTRLTVL.

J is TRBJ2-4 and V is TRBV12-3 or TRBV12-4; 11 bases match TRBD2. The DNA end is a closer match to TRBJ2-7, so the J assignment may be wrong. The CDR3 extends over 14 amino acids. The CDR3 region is CASSTSGSLSEQYF. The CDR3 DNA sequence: TGTGCCAGCAGTACTAGCGGGAGTCTAAGCGAGCAGTACTTC.

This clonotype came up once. CDR3 coding DNA: TGCGCCAGCAGCCAAGAGGGAACACCTGGGGCCAACGTCCTGACTTTC. Encoded protein: CASSQEGTPGANVLTF. J is TRBJ2-6 and V is TRBV4-1; D ambiguous. The CDR3 runs 16 residues. Trimming pared 0 bases from V and 2 bases from J, leaving 8 bases between. Germline V gene data show CDR1 as MGHRA and CDR2 as YSYEKL.

The CDR3: CASSQDSGTGRRNEQFF. The CDR3 DNA sequence: TGCGCCAGCAGCCAAGATTCCGGGACAGGGAGGAGGAATGAGCAGTTCTTC. This rearrangement joins TRBV4-1 to TRBJ2-1; TRBD1 matches 9 bases. The CDR3 has 17 residues. V dropped 0 bases and J dropped 7; count of bases not matched to a gene: 10. CDR1 is MGHRA and CDR2 is YSYEKL in the germline V gene.

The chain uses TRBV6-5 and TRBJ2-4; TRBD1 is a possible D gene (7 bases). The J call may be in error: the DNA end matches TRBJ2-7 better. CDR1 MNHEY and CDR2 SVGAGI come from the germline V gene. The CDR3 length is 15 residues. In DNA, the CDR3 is TGTGCCAGCAGTACTCCGAAGGGGGCGCGGGGCGAGCAGTACTTC. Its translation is CASSTPKGARGEQYF.

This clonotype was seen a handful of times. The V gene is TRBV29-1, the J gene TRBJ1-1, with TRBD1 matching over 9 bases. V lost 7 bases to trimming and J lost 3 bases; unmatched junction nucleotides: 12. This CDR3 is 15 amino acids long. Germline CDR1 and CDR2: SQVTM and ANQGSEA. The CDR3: CSAPDRGLVHTEAFF. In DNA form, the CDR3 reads TGCAGCGCCCCGGACAGGGGCCTGGTCCACACTGAAGCTTTCTTT. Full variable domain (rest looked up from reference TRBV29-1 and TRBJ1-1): SAVISQKPSRDICQRGTSLTIQCQVDSQVTMMFWYRQQPGQSLTLIATANQGSEATYESGFVIDKFPISRPNLTFSTLTVSNMSPEDSSIYLCSAPDRGLVHTEAFFGQGTRLTVV.

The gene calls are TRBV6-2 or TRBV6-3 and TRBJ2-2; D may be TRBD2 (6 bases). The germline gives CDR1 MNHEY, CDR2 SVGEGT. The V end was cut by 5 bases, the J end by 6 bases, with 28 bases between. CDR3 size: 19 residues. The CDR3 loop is CASSMGLDYGGTLAGELFF. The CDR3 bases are TGTGCCAGCAGTATGGGGTTGGACTACGGAGGTACCTTGGCCGGGGAGCTGTTTTTT.

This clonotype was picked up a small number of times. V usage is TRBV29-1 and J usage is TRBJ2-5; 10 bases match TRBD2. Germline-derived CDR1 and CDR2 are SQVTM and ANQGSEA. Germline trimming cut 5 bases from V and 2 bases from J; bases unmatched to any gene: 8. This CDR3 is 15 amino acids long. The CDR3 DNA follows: TGCAGCGTTCTTTTAACTAGCGGGATTCAAGAGACCCAGTACTTC. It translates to CSVLLTSGIQETQYF.

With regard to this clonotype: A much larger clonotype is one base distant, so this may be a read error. CDR3 protein: CSAIPGAVGNEQFF. In DNA, the CDR3 is TGCAGTGCTATCCCAGGGGCCGTCGGCAATGAGCAGTTCTTC. The rearrangement uses TRBV20-1 and TRBJ2-1; D possibly corresponds to TRBD1 (6 bases). Germline values: CDR1 DFQATT, CDR2 SNEGSKA (reference sequence). The CDR3 contains 14 residues. V shed 4 bases and J shed 6 bases, with 16 bases lying between them.

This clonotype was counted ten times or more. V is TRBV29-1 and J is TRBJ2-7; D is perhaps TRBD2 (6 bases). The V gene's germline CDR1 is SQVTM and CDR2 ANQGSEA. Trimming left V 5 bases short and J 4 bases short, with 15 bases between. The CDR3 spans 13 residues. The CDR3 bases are TGCAGCGTTCCGGGGAGGACTAAGTACGAGCAGTACTTC. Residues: CSVPGRTKYEQYF.

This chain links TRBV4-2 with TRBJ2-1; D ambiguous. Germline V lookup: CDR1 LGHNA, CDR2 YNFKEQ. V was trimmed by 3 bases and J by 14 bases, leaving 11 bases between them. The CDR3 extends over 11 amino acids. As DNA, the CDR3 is TGTGCCAGCAGCCAGCAAACGGCGAAGTTCTTC. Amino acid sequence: CASSQQTAKFF.

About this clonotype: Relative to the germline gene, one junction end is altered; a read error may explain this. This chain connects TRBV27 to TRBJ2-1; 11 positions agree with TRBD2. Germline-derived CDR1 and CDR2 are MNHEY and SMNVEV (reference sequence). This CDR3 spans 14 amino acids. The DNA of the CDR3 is TGCCAGCAGTTTATCACTAGCGGGAGAAATGAGCAGTTCTTC. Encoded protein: CQQFITSGRNEQFF.

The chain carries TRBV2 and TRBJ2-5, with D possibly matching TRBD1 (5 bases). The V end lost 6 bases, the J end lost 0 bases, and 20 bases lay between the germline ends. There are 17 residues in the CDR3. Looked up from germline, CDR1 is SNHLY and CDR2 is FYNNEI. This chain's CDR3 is CASRQGQPRLYQETQYF. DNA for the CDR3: TGTGCCAGCAGGCAGGGCCAGCCTCGCCTTTACCAAGAGACCCAGTACTTC. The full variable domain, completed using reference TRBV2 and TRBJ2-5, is EPEVTQTPSHQVTQMGQEVILRCVPISNHLYFYWYRQILGQKVEFLVSFYNNEISEKSEIFDDQFSVERPDGSNFTLKIRSTKLEDSAMYFCASRQGQPRLYQETQYFGPGTRLLVL.

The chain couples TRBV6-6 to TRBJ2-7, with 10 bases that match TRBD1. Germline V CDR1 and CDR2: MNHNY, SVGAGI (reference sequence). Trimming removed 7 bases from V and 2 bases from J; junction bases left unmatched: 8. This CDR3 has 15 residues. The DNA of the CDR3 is TGTGCCAGCATTCGAACCGGGACAGGGGCCTACGAGCAGTACTTC. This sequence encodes CASIRTGTGAYEQYF.

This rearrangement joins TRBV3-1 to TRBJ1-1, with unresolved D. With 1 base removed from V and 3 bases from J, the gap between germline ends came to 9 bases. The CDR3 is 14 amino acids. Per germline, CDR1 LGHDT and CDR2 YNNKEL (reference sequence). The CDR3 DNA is TGTGCCAGCAGCCAAGGGTGGCAAGACACTGAAGCTTTCTTT. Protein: CASSQGWQDTEAFF.